The 31 T cell receptor beta chains presented below share a single source sample, sequenced in a study of vaccination and CD4 T cells after COVID-19 (dated 2022 in TCRdb). Sample treatment or condition, as interpreted from the label and publication: roughly 10-day PBMC culture with coronavirus spike peptide pools or control peptides (ViraFEST assay). To prepare the library, PCR was applied. The sequencer listed for this sample is Illumina iSeq 100. At the Johns Hopkins FTIC core, DNA from the cultured CD4+ T cells underwent TCR sequencing with the Oncomine TCR Beta short-read assay. The public reads were reanalyzed by TCRdb: fastp trimming at Q25, MiXCR alignment, in-frame beta chains only. One record per CDR3 amino acid sequence lists the most common genes and DNA. The sample table shows fewer than 7,000 distinct CDR3 sequences, and approximately 48% are seen once. The leading ten clones occupy about a third of the sample.

These receptors are not linked to any known antigen. The sample consisted of CD4+ T cells from blood, cultured in vitro. These receptor sequences come from a human donor who had recovered from COVID-19.

The V gene is TRBV20-1, the J gene TRBJ2-7, with a weak D call TRBD1 (6 bases). CDR1 is DFQATT and CDR2 is SNEGSKA in the germline V gene (reference sequence). V lost 0 bases and J 3 bases, leaving 12 bases between the germline ends. The CDR3 is 14 residues long. CDR3 in DNA: TGCAGTGCTAGAGAGGGGCAGGGGTACTACGAGCAGTACTTC. Translation gives CSAREGQGYYEQYF.

The V call is TRBV2, the J call TRBJ2-2, with D possibly being TRBD2 (6 bases). With 7 bases removed from V and 4 bases from J, the gap between germline ends came to 19 bases. The CDR3 is 16 residues long. Per germline, CDR1 SNHLY and CDR2 FYNNEI. The CDR3 reads CASKLGGSRSTGELFF. The CDR3 DNA reads as TGTGCCAGCAAACTAGGAGGGTCCCGCAGCACCGGGGAGCTGTTTTTT.

J is TRBJ2-3 and V is TRBV2; the D is unclear. This CDR3 is built from 12 residues. The V gene lost 6 bases and the J gene lost 6 bases, with 10 bases spanning the gap. CDR1 is SNHLY, CDR2 FYNNEI, per germline. The CDR3, as DNA: TGTGCCAGCAGGGTTGTGGGGGATACGCAGTATTTT. Translating gives CASRVVGDTQYF. The entire variable domain, with the rest obtained from reference TRBV2 and TRBJ2-3, is as follows: EPEVTQTPSHQVTQMGQEVILRCVPISNHLYFYWYRQILGQKVEFLVSFYNNEISEKSEIFDDQFSVERPDGSNFTLKIRSTKLEDSAMYFCASRVVGDTQYFGPGTRLTVL.

The rearrangement uses TRBV23-1 and TRBJ2-3; a weak D match, TRBD2 (6 bases). TRBV23-1 is treated as an ORF (open reading frame) with a function not yet certain. Trimming left V 0 bases short and J 2 bases short, with 9 bases between. This CDR3 contains 15 residues. The CDR3 spells CASSQSGTLTDTQYF. As DNA, the CDR3 is TGCGCCAGCAGTCAATCTGGGACTCTCACAGATACGCAGTATTTT.

CDR3: CASSDNEWQFF. The CDR3 DNA sequence: TGTGCCAGCAGTGATAATGAGTGGCAGTTCTTC. The rearrangement links TRBV27 to TRBJ2-1; D gene unclear. The V and J ends lost 5 bases and 12 bases respectively, with 11 bases between them. This CDR3 spans 11 amino acids. CDR1 is MNHEY and CDR2 is SMNVEV in the germline V gene (reference sequence).

About this clonotype: Relative to the germline gene, one junction end is altered; a read error may explain this. J is TRBJ2-5 and V is TRBV7-2; D uncertain. This CDR3 has 17 residues. Germline CDR1 is SGHTA and CDR2 is FQGNSA. DNA for the CDR3: TGCGCCAGCAGCCACCGCCCCGCGATCCCCGTCCAAGAGACCCAGTACTTC. This codes for CASSHRPAIPVQETQYF. The full variable domain, in which reference TRBV7-2 and TRBJ2-5 provide the parts outside the CDR3, is GAGVSQSPSNKVTEKGKDVELRCDPISGHTALYWYRQSLGQGLEFLIYFQGNSAPDKSGLPSDRFSAERTGGSVSTLTIQRTQQEDSAVYLCASSHRPAIPVQETQYFGPGTRLLVL.

In this sample, this clonotype turned up once. The chain joins TRBV12-3 or TRBV12-4 to TRBJ2-1, with unresolved D. The V end lost 3 bases, the J end lost 11 bases, and 11 bases lay between the germline ends. The CDR3 covers 12 residues. CDR3 protein: CASSFLTSQQFF. CDR3 coding DNA: TGTGCCAGCAGTTTTCTCACTTCTCAGCAGTTCTTC.

This clonotype was detected a few times. The rearrangement joins TRBV7-2 to TRBJ1-2; TRBD1 might be the D (5 bases). Looked up from germline, CDR1 is SGHTA and CDR2 is FQGNSA. This CDR3 is 14 amino acids long. V was trimmed by 5 bases and J by 4 bases, leaving 14 bases between them. The DNA of the CDR3 is TGTGCCAGCAGCGTAGGCCAGGGCTCCTATGGCTACACCTTC. Its protein product is CASSVGQGSYGYTF.

V and J are TRBV29-1 and TRBJ2-2; tentative D call: TRBD1 (5 bases). The CDR3 length is 14 residues. Deletions cut 4 bases from V and 0 bases from J, with 9 bases between. Germline assignment: CDR1 SQVTM and CDR2 ANQGSEA. The CDR3 is CSVVEDTNTGELFF. The DNA of the CDR3 is TGCAGCGTTGTCGAGGACACGAACACCGGGGAGCTGTTTTTT.

This clonotype was seen a few times. The V gene is TRBV20-1, the J gene TRBJ2-3; the match to TRBD2 covers 7 bases. CDR3 length equals 14 residues. The germline V gene has CDR1 DFQATT and CDR2 SNEGSKA (reference sequence). Unmatched junction bases numbered 12, after V lost 6 bases and J lost 6 bases. CDR3 amino acids: CSAGRTWESDTQYF. CDR3 in DNA: TGCAGTGCCGGGAGGACTTGGGAGTCGGATACGCAGTATTTT.

Only a few counts were recorded for this clonotype. The rearrangement uses TRBV11-3 and TRBJ1-2; D not resolved. This CDR3 region has 12 residues. Germline CDR1 is SGHNT and CDR2 is YENEEA. V was clipped by 5 bases and J by 3 bases, with 7 bases between them. Written as DNA, the CDR3 is TGTGCCAGCAGCCGTACAGACTATGGCTACACCTTC. Encoded protein: CASSRTDYGYTF.

The genes are TRBV11-2 and TRBJ2-7; 8 bases map to TRBD1. Trimming at V came to 2 bases and at J to 0 bases, leaving 3 bases not matched to a gene. Looked up from germline, CDR1 is SGHAT and CDR2 is FQNNGV. The CDR3 has 15 amino acids. CDR3 sequence (DNA): TGTGCCAGCAGCTTACAGGGGGCTAGCTCCTACGAGCAGTACTTC. Amino acids: CASSLQGASSYEQYF.

This clonotype came up a few times. The chain is built from TRBV20-1 and TRBJ1-1; D gene unclear. The germline V and J ends were trimmed by 6 bases and 0 bases, with 8 bases remaining between them. The CDR3 consists of 12 residues. Germline CDR1 DFQATT, CDR2 SNEGSKA (reference sequence). The CDR3 reads CSAMEMNTEAFF. In nucleotides, the CDR3 is TGCAGTGCGATGGAGATGAACACTGAAGCTTTCTTT.

This sequence joins TRBV20-1 and TRBJ1-2; D is possibly TRBD1 (5 bases). There are 11 residues in the CDR3. Trimming shortened V by 5 bases and J by 8 bases, and 12 bases separated the two germline ends. Germline CDR1 reads DFQATT; CDR2 reads SNEGSKA (reference sequence). The CDR3 loop is CSAPGLAGYTF. CDR3 coding DNA: TGCAGTGCTCCAGGGTTGGCGGGCTACACCTTC.

This clonotype was seen a handful of times. The chain joins TRBV2 to TRBJ1-2; TRBD1 matches at 8 bases. The germline V gene has CDR1 SNHLY and CDR2 FYNNEI. J was trimmed by 2 bases and V by 7 bases; bases with no gene match: 3. CDR3 size: 13 residues. This chain's CDR3 is CASMGTGNYGYTF. CDR3 nucleotide sequence: TGTGCCAGCATGGGGACAGGAAACTATGGCTACACCTTC.

This chain uses TRBV18 with TRBJ1-5; 7 bases match TRBD1. Germline CDR1 KGHSH, CDR2 LQKENI. Trimming cost V 0 bases and J 0 bases; bases outside gene matches: 2. The CDR3 length is 16 residues. For the CDR3, the DNA is TGTGCCAGCTCACCACCGACAGGGCCTAGCAATCAGCCCCAGCATTTT. This codes for CASSPPTGPSNQPQHF.

By share of the sample, this clonotype is medium-sized. This sequence joins TRBV11-2 and TRBJ2-3, with 9 positions matching TRBD1. CDR1 and CDR2 (germline): SGHAT, FQNNGV. The CDR3 spans 15 residues. V was clipped by 2 bases and J by 5 bases; unmatched bases: 5. CDR3 DNA: TGTGCCAGCAGCTTAAATACAGGGGGCGAAGATACGCAGTATTTT. This sequence encodes CASSLNTGGEDTQYF.

Remarks on this clonotype: A single base separates this from a much larger clone, so it may be a read error. The CDR3 DNA sequence: TGTGCCAGCTCACCAGGACCCTATGTTGCCCAGCGTTTT. Protein: CASSPGPYVAQRF. The chain uses TRBV18 and TRBJ1-5; D not certain. Per the germline V gene, CDR1 is KGHSH and CDR2 is LQKENI. The CDR3 sequence is 13 residues long.

This chain connects TRBV20-1 to TRBJ1-2; TRBD1 matches at 7 bases. J gave up 0 bases and V 3 bases, and 10 bases lay outside the gene matches. The CDR3 has 16 residues. Germline lookup yields CDR1 DFQATT and CDR2 SNEGSKA (reference sequence). Written as DNA, the CDR3 is TGCAGTGCTAGTCCAGACAGGGCTTTCGCTAACTATGGCTACACCTTC. Protein product: CSASPDRAFANYGYTF.

The genes are TRBV11-3 and TRBJ1-6; D is possibly TRBD1 (5 bases). The CDR3 sequence is 13 residues long. The V end lost 2 bases, the J end lost 10 bases, and 9 bases lay between the germline ends. The germline gives CDR1 SGHNT, CDR2 YENEEA. CDR3 sequence: CASSLTRGSPLHF. The DNA for the CDR3 is TGTGCCAGCAGCTTAACGAGGGGATCACCCCTCCACTTT.

The gene calls are TRBV2 and TRBJ1-1, with D unresolved. This CDR3 is 12 amino acids long. Looked up from germline, CDR1 is SNHLY and CDR2 is FYNNEI. Trimming pared 4 bases from V and 1 base from J, leaving 4 bases between. The CDR3 DNA sequence: TGTGCCAGCAGTGTTAGGAACACTGAAGCTTTCTTT. Amino acid sequence: CASSVRNTEAFF.

The sample holds a few counts of this clonotype. The chain couples TRBV27 to TRBJ2-7; TRBD2 might be the D (6 bases). CDR1 and CDR2 from the germline V gene are MNHEY and SMNVEV (reference sequence). The CDR3 has 14 residues. V was clipped by 11 bases and J by 0 bases, with 17 bases between them. CDR3 sequence reads: CAGPGTLSSYEQYF. CDR3 DNA: TGTGCCGGACCCGGGACTTTAAGCTCCTACGAGCAGTACTTC.

This rearrangement joins TRBV6-1 to TRBJ1-5; 10 positions match TRBD1. The CDR3 covers 16 residues. The V gene end was trimmed by 6 bases and the J gene end by 4 bases; junction bases not matched to a gene: 9. CDR1 and CDR2 (germline): MNHNS, SASEGT. CDR3 coding DNA: TGTGCCAGCAGCTTGAGACAGGGGGCGTCAAATCAGCCCCAGCATTTT. It encodes CASSLRQGASNQPQHF.

The chain employs TRBV11-3 and TRBJ2-7; the match to TRBD2 covers 8 bases. The CDR3 sequence is 16 residues long. Germline V CDR1 and CDR2: SGHNT, YENEEA. J was trimmed by 1 base and V by 5 bases; bases with no gene match: 10. CDR3 DNA sequence: TGTGCCAGCAGCAAAGGCGGGGCTAGCGGGTCCTACGAGCAGTACTTC. Its translation is CASSKGGASGSYEQYF.

This chain joins TRBV5-4 and TRBJ1-2; D is uncertain. V was clipped by 0 bases and J by 1 base, with 10 bases between them. Germline CDR1 reads SGHNT; CDR2 reads YYREEE (reference sequence). The CDR3 extends over 15 amino acids. In nucleotides, the CDR3 is TGTGCCAGCAGCTTGGATTTAGAGGGTAACTATGGCTACACCTTC. Encoded protein: CASSLDLEGNYGYTF.

In this sample, this clonotype turned up a few times. The gene calls are TRBV7-8 and TRBJ2-3; perhaps TRBD1 as D (5 bases). Deletions cut 2 bases from V and 2 bases from J, with 17 bases between. The CDR3 length is 17 residues. Per germline, CDR1 SGHVS and CDR2 FQNEAQ. In DNA, the CDR3 is TGTGCCAGCAGCTTAAGTGGGCGTTGGGGCAACACAGATACGCAGTATTTT. Translation gives CASSLSGRWGNTDTQYF.

V gene TRBV20-1 combines with J gene TRBJ1-2; TRBD1 agrees at 12 bases. V lost 0 bases to trimming and J lost 4 bases; unmatched junction nucleotides: 9. In germline, CDR1 is DFQATT, CDR2 SNEGSKA (reference sequence). The CDR3 runs to 17 residues. CDR3 sequence: CSARDVGTGGIGYGYTF. The CDR3 nucleotides are TGCAGTGCTAGAGATGTGGGGACAGGGGGCATCGGCTATGGCTACACCTTC.

This chain connects TRBV19 to TRBJ2-7; D is perhaps TRBD1 (6 bases). Germline V CDR1 and CDR2: LNHDA, SQIVND (reference sequence). CDR3 length: 16 residues. V dropped 5 bases and J dropped 3 bases, with 20 bases sitting between them. In DNA form, the CDR3 reads TGTGCCAGTAGTGCTACCCCGGGACAAACTTACTACGAGCAGTACTTC. It specifies CASSATPGQTYYEQYF.

In its sample, this clonotype was seen a few times. The chain carries TRBV29-1 and TRBJ1-5; the D gene is possibly TRBD1 (5 bases). V was clipped by 2 bases and J by 7 bases, with 21 bases between them. The CDR3 length is 16 residues. Germline V gene sequence: CDR1 SQVTM, CDR2 ANQGSEA. CDR3 protein: CSVESLGRDALQPQHF. CDR3 DNA sequence: TGCAGCGTTGAATCCCTGGGCAGGGACGCTCTGCAGCCCCAGCATTTT.

V is TRBV6-1 and J is TRBJ2-5; D is perhaps TRBD2 (5 bases). The germline V and J ends were trimmed by 4 bases and 5 bases, with 14 bases remaining between them. This CDR3 is built from 14 residues. Looked up from germline, CDR1 is MNHNS and CDR2 is SASEGT. In DNA form, the CDR3 reads TGTGCCAGCAGTGTCTTGGCGAGAGGGGAGACCCAGTACTTC. Protein sequence: CASSVLARGETQYF.

The gene calls are TRBV7-3 and TRBJ1-3, with D perhaps matching TRBD1 (5 bases). Between the trimmed V and J ends, which lost 0 bases and 4 bases, there was a span of 13 bases. Per germline, CDR1 SGHTA and CDR2 FQGTGA. The CDR3 sequence is 16 residues long. DNA of the CDR3: TGTGCCAGCAGCTTAACGGCGCCAGGGCCCGGAAACACCATATATTTT. This sequence encodes CASSLTAPGPGNTIYF.